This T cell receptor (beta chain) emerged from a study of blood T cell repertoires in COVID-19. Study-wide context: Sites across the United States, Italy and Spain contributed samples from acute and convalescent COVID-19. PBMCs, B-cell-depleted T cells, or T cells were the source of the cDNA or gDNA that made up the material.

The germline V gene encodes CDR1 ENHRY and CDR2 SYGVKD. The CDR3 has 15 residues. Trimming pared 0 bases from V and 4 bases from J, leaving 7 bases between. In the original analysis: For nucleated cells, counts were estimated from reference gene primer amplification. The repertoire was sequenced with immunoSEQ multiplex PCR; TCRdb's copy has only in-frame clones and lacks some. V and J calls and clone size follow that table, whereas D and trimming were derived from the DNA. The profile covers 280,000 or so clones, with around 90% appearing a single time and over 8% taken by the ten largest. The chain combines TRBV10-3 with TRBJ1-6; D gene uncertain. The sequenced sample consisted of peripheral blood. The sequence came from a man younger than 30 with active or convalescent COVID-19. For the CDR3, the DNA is TGTGCCATCAGTGAGTCGAGGGATTATAATTCACCCCTCCACTTT. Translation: CAISESRDYNSPLHF.